This T cell receptor beta chain is drawn from a study of monozygotic twins with inflammatory bowel disease. Study-wide points: Relative to healthy twins, IBD patients had fewer clonotypes in common with others, a gap that was especially apparent with disease activity.

About this clonotype itself: Its antigen is currently unknown.

Each CDR3 protein gets one entry in TCRdb, which reprocessed the 5' RACE reads and gives no DNA. The specimen's table records approximately 380,000 distinct CDR3 sequences. This receptor was identified in a human donor with ulcerative colitis or Crohn's disease, or a healthy co-twin of an affected twin (not recorded which). Sequencing was done on a sample of blood.

The CDR3 protein is CASSPPLITDTQYF. The V call is TRBV18, the J call TRBJ2-3. Germline V lookup: CDR1 KGHSH, CDR2 LQKENI. The CDR3 covers 14 residues.